This entry is about one TCR beta chain. Its antigen is unidentified. The junction and the germline gene differ at one end; a read error may be behind it. This specimen belongs to a study of post-analysis software for immune sequencing data. General study findings and limits: Patients used several TRBV segments, including TRBV5-6, TRBV5-1 and TRBV20-1, more often than controls.

Sequencing libraries made from TCR beta cDNA carried unique molecular identifiers. TCRdb used MiXCR to reprocess the PCR reads, holding one entry per CDR3 protein. Among 500,000 to 600,000 distinct CDR3 sequences listed, 40% to 50% were seen once. CDR1 is SSHAT and CDR2 is FNYEAQ in the germline V gene (reference sequence). The CDR3 totals 16 residues. This clonotype originated in a girl between 5 and 17 years old with multiple sclerosis. This rearrangement joins TRBV7-7 to TRBJ2-1, with TRBD1 as a possible D gene (6 bases). Sequencing was performed on blood. The CDR3 DNA follows: TGTGCTAGCAGCTTAGCTCTGGGGGCCCCCTACAATGAGCAGTTCTTC. Translating it yields CASSLALGAPYNEQFF.